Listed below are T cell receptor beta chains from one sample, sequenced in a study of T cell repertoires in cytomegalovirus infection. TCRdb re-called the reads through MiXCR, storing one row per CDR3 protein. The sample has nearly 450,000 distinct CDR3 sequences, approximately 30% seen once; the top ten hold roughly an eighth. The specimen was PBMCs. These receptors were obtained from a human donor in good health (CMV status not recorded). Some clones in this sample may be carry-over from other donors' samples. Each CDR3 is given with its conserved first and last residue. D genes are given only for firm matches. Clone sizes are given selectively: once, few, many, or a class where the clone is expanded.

TGTGCCAGCAGCCCCGGGACAGGGGTCCACAATGAGCAGTTCTTC CASSPGTGVHNEQFF TRBJ2-1 TRBD1 - TRBV4-2
TGCAGTGCTTCACTGGGTACGGGGGGGCCGAATGAGCAGTTCTTC CSASLGTGGPNEQFF TRBJ2-1 TRBD2 few TRBV20-1
TGTGCCAGCAGTGATAACATGAATTCACCCCTCCACTTT CASSDNMNSPLHF TRBJ1-6 - many TRBV28
TGTGCCAGCAGTTGGGACAGGGGCGAGCAGTACTTC CASSWDRGEQYF TRBJ2-7 TRBD1 many TRBV28
TGTGCCAGCAGCCCAGAGGATAGCAATCAGCCCCAGCATTTT CASSPEDSNQPQHF TRBJ1-5 - - TRBV7-4
TGTGCCAGCAGTCTGGGACAGGAAATTGACTACACCTTC CASSLGQEIDYTF TRBJ1-2 TRBD1 - TRBV6-5
TGTGCCAGTAGTATAGACCCGACAGAGAGCTCCTATAATTCACCCCTCCACTTT CASSIDPTESSYNSPLHF TRBJ1-6 - - TRBV19
TGTGCCATCTCGGACAGTAGCAATCAGCCCCAGCATTTT CAISDSSNQPQHF TRBJ1-5 - - TRBV6-1
TGTGCCAGCAGCACCTTTTCCGTAGCGGGGGGATTGGCAGATACGCAGTATTTT CASSTFSVAGGLADTQYF TRBJ2-3 TRBD2 - TRBV11-2
TGCAGTGCTACCGGGACTAGCGGTTACTACGAGCAGTACTTC CSATGTSGYYEQYF TRBJ2-7 TRBD2 - TRBV20-1
TGTGCCAGCAGCTCCTTATCAGTCGGTAACGAGGGCTACACCTTC CASSSLSVGNEGYTF TRBJ1-2 - - TRBV7-8
TGTGCCAGCAGCTACGACGACAGACGATATGGCTACACCTTC CASSYDDRRYGYTF TRBJ1-2 - - TRBV7-2
TGTGCCAGCAGTTTGCTAGCGGGGGGTCGACACAATGAGCAGTTCTTC CASSLLAGGRHNEQFF TRBJ2-1 TRBD2 few TRBV6-2/TRBV6-3
TGCAGCGTTGAATGGGGGGGCGGACTCGACAATGAGCAGTTCTTC CSVEWGGGLDNEQFF TRBJ2-1 - - TRBV29-1
TGCGCCAGCAGCTTTTCGACGGTCCCCTACGAGCAGTACTTC CASSFSTVPYEQYF TRBJ2-7 - - TRBV5-1
TGCGCCAGCAGCCAAGGTATAGGACAGGGACGAGAGACCCAGTACTTC CASSQGIGQGRETQYF TRBJ2-5 TRBD1 - TRBV4-1
TGTGCCAGCAGCTTAGATCCGAGGGGCCTTTTTGAAAAACTGTTTTTT CASSLDPRGLFEKLFF TRBJ1-4 - few TRBV7-2
TGTGCCAGCAGTTTAAATCGTCGGGGGACCGGGGAGCTGTTTTTT CASSLNRRGTGELFF TRBJ2-2 - - TRBV27
TGTGCCAGCAGCCAAGGACAGGGGGTGTCCGATACCCAGTACTTC CASSQGQGVSDTQYF TRBJ2-5 TRBD1 once TRBV4-2
TGTGCCAGCAGCCGTTACGGGAACAGGGGGAACACTGAAGCTTTCTTT CASSRYGNRGNTEAFF TRBJ1-1 TRBD1 many TRBV7-8
TGTGCCAGCTCAGTCCGGGACGGGGCCTACGAGCAGTACTTC CASSVRDGAYEQYF TRBJ2-7 - few TRBV18
TGTGCCAGCAGTTCTTCAGGTTGGGGTAGCAATCAGCCCCAGCATTTT CASSSSGWGSNQPQHF TRBJ1-5 - - TRBV28
TGTGCCAGCACCCAACTAGCGGGGGAGCACGAGCAGTACTTC CASTQLAGEHEQYF TRBJ2-7 TRBD2 - TRBV7-9
TGTGCCAGCAGTTACCTCCATGGCACTGAAGCTTTCTTT CASSYLHGTEAFF TRBJ1-1 - - TRBV6-5
TGTGCCATCAGTCCGGGGATAGGGACTGAAGCTTTCTTT CAISPGIGTEAFF TRBJ1-1 - many TRBV10-3
TGTGCCAGCAGCCCTAGGACCCAGGAGCAAGAGACCCAGTACTTC CASSPRTQEQETQYF TRBJ2-5 - once TRBV5-4
TGTGCCAGCAGTTTAAGAGGGACCGAACAAAAGTCTGCTTTCTTT CASSLRGTEQKSAFF TRBJ1-1 - few TRBV12-3/TRBV12-4
TGTGCGGCGGGTGGGTTGGCCCAGTACTTC CAAGGLAQYF TRBJ2-5 - - TRBV6-6
TGTGCCAGCGGAGTCGGAAACACCATATATTTT CASGVGNTIYF TRBJ1-3 - many TRBV6-1
TGTGCCAGCAGCTTAGATTCTAGTCCCTCACTCTCCTACGAGCAGTACTTC CASSLDSSPSLSYEQYF TRBJ2-7 - many TRBV7-2
TGTGCCAGCAGTAGCAGAGTCTATGGCTACACCTTC CASSSRVYGYTF TRBJ1-2 - few TRBV6-1
TGTGCCAGCCAAAACGGGAACACTGAAGCTTTCTTT CASQNGNTEAFF TRBJ1-1 - many TRBV11-2
TGTGCCAGTAGTCCAGGGGACAGAAACCAAGAGACCCAGTACTTC CASSPGDRNQETQYF TRBJ2-5 TRBD1 - TRBV19
TGTGCCAGTAGCTACCAGGGTCGGGAGACCCAGTACTTC CASSYQGRETQYF TRBJ2-5 - many TRBV19
TGTGCCTGGGACCGGGGGAGCTCCTACGAGCAGTACTTC CAWDRGSSYEQYF TRBJ2-7 - few TRBV30
TGTGCTAGCTCGGGGGGGTCAGGCGGTGGCTACACCTTC CASSGGSGGGYTF TRBJ1-2 - - TRBV12-5
TGTGCCAGCAGCTTAGGAGGGGTAGAGACTGAAGCTTTCTTT CASSLGGVETEAFF TRBJ1-1 - - TRBV7-6
TGTGCCAGCAGCTTACGGACTAATGAAAAACTGTTTTTT CASSLRTNEKLFF TRBJ1-4 - few TRBV7-2
TGTGCCAGCAGCCCAGGGGGGGGGTATAGCAATCAGCCCCAGCATTTT CASSPGGGYSNQPQHF TRBJ1-5 TRBD1 many TRBV7-2
TGTGCCAGCAGCTTAGATCTCAGGGCTTCCTACGAGCAGTACTTC CASSLDLRASYEQYF TRBJ2-7 - once TRBV11-2
TGTGCCAGCAGCCCTGTAGGTGAGAGCACCGGGGAGCTGTTTTTT CASSPVGESTGELFF TRBJ2-2 - many TRBV7-2
TGCAGTGCCACCGGGACAGGGGTCGCCGAAGAGACCCAGTACTTC CSATGTGVAEETQYF TRBJ2-5 TRBD1 - TRBV20-1
TGTGCCAGCAGCTTCCGGGACAGGGGGCAATACGAGCAGTACTTC CASSFRDRGQYEQYF TRBJ2-7 TRBD1 - TRBV7-9
TGCAGTGCTGGTGGGGGATACAATGAGCAGTTCTTC CSAGGGYNEQFF TRBJ2-1 - - TRBV20-1
TGTGCCAGCAAATTCAGGACAGGCCCGTCCGATTCACCCCTCCACTTT CASKFRTGPSDSPLHF TRBJ1-6 TRBD1 few TRBV6-5
TGTGCCAGCAGCTTATTCCCCGGGACTAGCGGCTACGAGCAGTACTTC CASSLFPGTSGYEQYF TRBJ2-7 TRBD2 many TRBV7-8
TGTGCCAGCAGGAGGACAGGGATTTCCTACGAGCAGTACTTC CASRRTGISYEQYF TRBJ2-7 TRBD1 - TRBV14
TGTGCCAGCAGCTTAGTCTTTCCCGCGCCGAACACCGGGGAGCTGTTTTTT CASSLVFPAPNTGELFF TRBJ2-2 - few TRBV7-2
TGTGCCAGCAGCGAGCCAGGGGATACGCAGTATTTT CASSEPGDTQYF TRBJ2-3 - - TRBV7-8
TGTGCCAGTAGTATCGTGGCCCTGGCCGAGGCCCCCTCCTACAATGAGCAGTTCTTC CASSIVALAEAPSYNEQFF TRBJ2-1 - few TRBV19
TGTGCCAGCAGCGCCGAACCGGGACAGGGTGTTGGCTACACCTTC CASSAEPGQGVGYTF TRBJ1-2 TRBD1 - TRBV9
TGTGCCAGCAGTTTTGACATTCTCGGGGATCAGCCCCAGCATTTT CASSFDILGDQPQHF TRBJ1-5 - - TRBV12-3/TRBV12-4
TGTGCCAGCACGAGGACGGGATCCACCGGGGAGCTGTTTTTT CASTRTGSTGELFF TRBJ2-2 - - TRBV6-2/TRBV6-3
TGTGCCAGCGCCGCCTTCTGGGACACTGAAGCTTTCTTT CASAAFWDTEAFF TRBJ1-1 - - TRBV25-1
TGTGCCAGCAGCCCAGAGGGTATAGCGGGGGCATACAATGAGCAGTTCTTC CASSPEGIAGAYNEQFF TRBJ2-1 TRBD2 many TRBV7-8